This entry lists 24 T cell receptor beta chains sequenced from one sample in a study of CD8 T cells in acute hepatitis C reinfection. Noted time point: naive CD8 control sorted from an acute-time-point sample. Method: immunoSEQ multiplex PCR; TCRdb's copy keeps in-frame clones and lacks some. The data hold over 30,000 clones, with 80% to 90% observed a single time. The material sequenced was naive CD8+ T cells from PBMCs. These receptors were taken from a woman in her late teens or twenties who spontaneously cleared hepatitis C infection.

The V and J genes are TRBV6-5 and TRBJ1-1; TRBD1 is a possible D gene (5 bases). Germline values: CDR1 MNHEY, CDR2 SVGAGI. CDR3 length: 11 residues. V gave up 6 bases and J gave up 7 bases, with 9 bases separating them. CDR3 in amino acids: CASSDSFEAFF. CDR3 DNA sequence: TGTGCCAGCAGCGACAGTTTTGAAGCTTTCTTT.

The rearrangement links TRBV18 to TRBJ2-1; no clear D. In germline, CDR1 is KGHSH, CDR2 LQKENI. The CDR3 consists of 15 residues. V was pared by 3 bases and J by 5 bases, with 14 bases between. In DNA, the CDR3 is TGTGCCAGCTCACCGGGGATGGGCCCAAACAATGAGCAGTTCTTC. It specifies CASSPGMGPNNEQFF.

This clone showed up just once. This chain links TRBV12-5 with TRBJ2-7; 7 bases fit TRBD2. Germline assignment: CDR1 LGHNT and CDR2 FRNRAP. CDR3 length: 15 amino acids. J gave up 3 bases and V 0 bases, and 5 bases lay outside the gene matches. This CDR3 reads CASGLVGLSFYEQYF. The CDR3 bases are TGTGCTAGTGGTTTGGTGGGACTAAGTTTCTACGAGCAGTACTTC.

The DNA of the CDR3 is TGCGCCAGCAGCCTCGGGACAATCAATGAGCAGTTCTTC. Amino acid sequence: CASSLGTINEQFF. V and J are TRBV4-1 and TRBJ2-1; weak D call: TRBD1 (6 bases). V dropped 4 bases and J dropped 6 bases, with 10 bases sitting between them. The germline V gene encodes CDR1 MGHRA and CDR2 YSYEKL. The CDR3 is 13 residues long.

The rearrangement links TRBV6-1 to TRBJ2-7; D is perhaps TRBD2 (5 bases). Germline lookup yields CDR1 MNHNS and CDR2 SASEGT. This CDR3 has 13 amino acids. Trimming stripped 5 bases from V and 9 bases from J, with 17 bases between. This CDR3 reads CASSSGSHAGQYF. Written as DNA, the CDR3 is TGTGCCAGCAGTTCGGGATCCCACGCAGGGCAGTACTTC.

A single count supports this clone. The chain combines TRBV15 with TRBJ1-1, with no clear D. CDR1 is LNHNV and CDR2 is YYDKDF in the germline V gene (reference sequence). V was shortened by 4 bases and J by 8 bases, with 14 bases between the two germline ends. There are 13 residues in the CDR3. CDR3 loop: CATSNLDAPEAFF. The CDR3 nucleotides read TGTGCCACCAGCAATTTGGACGCCCCCGAAGCTTTCTTT.

This chain uses TRBV27 with TRBJ2-3, with 16 bases matching TRBD2. Looked up from germline, CDR1 is MNHEY and CDR2 is SMNVEV (reference sequence). V shed 2 bases and J 3 bases; nucleotides not matched to a gene: 5. This CDR3 is built from 18 residues. This CDR3 is CASSLGTSGRAWTDTQYF. The CDR3 DNA follows: TGTGCCAGCAGTTTAGGGACTAGCGGGAGGGCCTGGACAGATACGCAGTATTTT.

The rearrangement uses TRBV13 and TRBJ2-7, with TRBD1 matching 7 bases. The CDR3 sequence is 14 residues long. Germline trimming cut 5 bases from V and 3 bases from J; bases unmatched to any gene: 7. Germline values: CDR1 PRHDT, CDR2 FYEKMQ (reference sequence). Here the CDR3 DNA reads TGTGCCAGCAGCCTCGACAGGGACCACTACGAGCAGTACTTC. It encodes CASSLDRDHYEQYF.

The chain employs TRBV29-1 and TRBJ2-3, with D perhaps TRBD1 (6 bases). This CDR3 region has 16 residues. The germline V and J ends were trimmed by 2 bases and 2 bases, with 17 bases remaining between them. Per germline, CDR1 SQVTM and CDR2 ANQGSEA. The CDR3 DNA follows: TGCAGCGTTGAAACCTCCGGACAGAGCCCCACAGATACGCAGTATTTT. This sequence encodes CSVETSGQSPTDTQYF.

This rearrangement joins TRBV5-6 to TRBJ2-1; D remains unclear. Germline CDR1 reads SGHDT; CDR2 reads YYEEEE. V lost 0 bases to trimming and J lost 4 bases, with 5 bases between them. This CDR3 region has 13 residues. CDR3 loop: CASSLVSYNEQFF. The CDR3 DNA reads TGTGCCAGCAGCTTGGTGTCTTACAATGAGCAGTTCTTC.

The V call is TRBV29-1, the J call TRBJ2-1; the D is unclear. CDR1 is SQVTM, CDR2 ANQGSEA, per germline. V gave up 5 bases and J gave up 6 bases, with 23 bases separating them. There are 16 residues in the CDR3. CDR3 region: CSVKRLIEYASNEQFF. CDR3 nucleotides: TGCAGCGTTAAAAGATTGATCGAATACGCCTCCAATGAGCAGTTCTTC.

J is TRBJ2-3 and V is TRBV7-6; D gene ambiguous. CDR1 and CDR2 (germline): SGHVS, FNYEAQ. The CDR3 has 14 amino acids. Trimming shortened V by 0 bases and J by 6 bases, and 10 bases separated the two germline ends. The CDR3 coding sequence is TGTGCCAGCAGCTTAGCCCCTTACGAGGATACGCAGTATTTT. It codes for CASSLAPYEDTQYF.

The chain carries TRBV27 and TRBJ2-1; 10 bases line up with TRBD2. The V segment lost 6 bases and the J segment 10 bases; nucleotides outside the gene matches: 12. CDR3 length equals 15 residues. Per germline, CDR1 MNHEY and CDR2 SMNVEV (reference sequence). As DNA, the CDR3 is TGTGCCAGCAGCCCAGGACTAGCGGAGTTCAGCGAGCAGTTCTTC. Translated, it gives CASSPGLAEFSEQFF.

V gene TRBV13 combines with J gene TRBJ2-7; D gene ambiguous. Per germline, CDR1 PRHDT and CDR2 FYEKMQ (reference sequence). V gave up 7 bases and J gave up 6 bases, with 10 bases separating them. The CDR3 sequence is 11 residues long. Here the CDR3 DNA reads TGTGCCAGCAAGTCCAGTGCCGAGCAGTACTTC. This sequence encodes CASKSSAEQYF.

The chain links TRBV4-2 to TRBJ2-1; 14 bases fit TRBD2. The CDR3 contains 18 residues. V was clipped by 4 bases and J by 5 bases; unmatched bases: 10. CDR1 LGHNA and CDR2 YNFKEQ come from the germline V gene. For the CDR3, the DNA is TGTGCCAGCAGCCCGCCGGCCAGACTAGCGGGAGGGAACAATGAGCAGTTCTTC. The encoded protein is CASSPPARLAGGNNEQFF.

V is TRBV11-2 and J is TRBJ2-1, with D perhaps matching TRBD1 (5 bases). The V gene's germline CDR1 is SGHAT and CDR2 FQNNGV. The germline V and J ends were trimmed by 7 bases and 9 bases, with 10 bases remaining between them. The CDR3 runs 11 residues. CDR3 in amino acids: CASTTVAEQFF. The CDR3 nucleotides are TGTGCCAGCACGACAGTTGCTGAGCAGTTCTTC.

The V gene is TRBV7-9, the J gene TRBJ2-3; D may match TRBD1 or TRBD2 (5 bases each). Germline lookup yields CDR1 SEHNR and CDR2 FQNEAQ (reference sequence). The V and J ends lost 5 bases and 2 bases respectively, with 17 bases between them. CDR3 length: 16 amino acids. CDR3 coding DNA: TGTGCCAGCAGCCTCCTAGTGGGGGATGTCACAGATACGCAGTATTTT. Its translation is CASSLLVGDVTDTQYF. Variable domain in full (rest from reference TRBV7-9 and TRBJ2-3): DTGVSQNPRHKITKRGQNVTFRCDPISEHNRLYWYRQTLGQGPEFLTYFQNEAQLEKSRLLSDRFSAERPKGSFSTLEIQRTEQGDSAMYLCASSLLVGDVTDTQYFGPGTRLTVL.

This sequence joins TRBV5-1 and TRBJ2-7; 8 nucleotides agree with TRBD1. Germline values: CDR1 SGHRS, CDR2 YFSETQ. The J segment lost 0 bases and the V segment lost 3 bases, leaving 14 bases of the junction unmatched. The CDR3 sequence is 18 residues long. CDR3 sequence (DNA): TGCGCCAGCAGCTCCGGGACAGGCCTTTCCACACTCTCCTACGAGCAGTACTTC. Translated, it gives CASSSGTGLSTLSYEQYF.

The chain has TRBV6-6 and TRBJ2-7; 9 nucleotides match TRBD1. The germline V gene encodes CDR1 MNHNY and CDR2 SVGAGI (reference sequence). This CDR3 region has 16 residues. J lost 0 bases, V lost 5 bases, and 8 bases had no gene match. CDR3 coding DNA: TGTGCCAGCAGTACTCAAACAGGGGGCACCTCCTACGAGCAGTACTTC. This gives the protein CASSTQTGGTSYEQYF.

V is TRBV11-2 and J is TRBJ2-1; a possible D gene is TRBD2 (5 bases). The germline V gene encodes CDR1 SGHAT and CDR2 FQNNGV. Trimming took off 1 base at V and 3 bases at J, with 7 bases between the two ends. The CDR3 covers 14 residues. CDR3 region: CASSLVGDYNEQFF. CDR3 coding DNA: TGTGCCAGCAGCTTAGTCGGGGACTACAATGAGCAGTTCTTC.

The rearrangement links TRBV27 to TRBJ2-7, with 10 bases matching TRBD2. With V trimmed by 2 bases and J by 6 bases, 10 bases remained unmatched. The CDR3 consists of 16 residues. Germline V gene sequence: CDR1 MNHEY, CDR2 SMNVEV (reference sequence). The CDR3 reads CASSLVAGAGGSEQYF. The DNA for the CDR3 is TGTGCCAGCAGTTTAGTAGCCGGAGCGGGAGGGTCCGAGCAGTACTTC.

The chain is built from TRBV4-1 and TRBJ1-2; D uncertain. Germline CDR1 is MGHRA and CDR2 is YSYEKL. Trimming left V 4 bases short and J 0 bases short, with 9 bases between. The CDR3 has 14 residues. CDR3 protein: CASSPVQANYGYTF. The CDR3 bases are TGCGCCAGCAGCCCCGTCCAAGCTAACTATGGCTACACCTTC.

CDR3 residues: CASSFAGGTDTQYF. The CDR3 bases are TGTGCCAGCAGCTTTGCGGGGGGGACAGATACGCAGTATTTT. The V and J genes are TRBV7-6 and TRBJ2-3; 9 bases align to TRBD2. The CDR3 is 14 amino acids. CDR1 SGHVS and CDR2 FNYEAQ come from the germline V gene. J was trimmed by 3 bases and V by 3 bases; bases with no gene match: 1. Using reference TRBV7-6 and TRBJ2-3 for the parts outside the CDR3, the full variable domain is GAGVSQSPRYKVTKRGQDVALRCDPISGHVSLYWYRQALGQGPEFLTYFNYEAQQDKSGLPNDRFSAERPEGSISTLTIQRTEQRDSAMYRCASSFAGGTDTQYFGPGTRLTVL.

V usage is TRBV7-2 and J usage is TRBJ2-1, with TRBD2 matching over 10 bases. Losses at the gene ends were 2 bases for V and 3 bases for J; bases not matched to a gene: 4. The CDR3 is 16 amino acids. Germline V lookup: CDR1 SGHTA, CDR2 FQGNSA. CDR3 loop: CASSLSTSGHYNEQFF. DNA for the CDR3: TGTGCCAGCAGCTTATCGACTAGCGGGCACTACAATGAGCAGTTCTTC.